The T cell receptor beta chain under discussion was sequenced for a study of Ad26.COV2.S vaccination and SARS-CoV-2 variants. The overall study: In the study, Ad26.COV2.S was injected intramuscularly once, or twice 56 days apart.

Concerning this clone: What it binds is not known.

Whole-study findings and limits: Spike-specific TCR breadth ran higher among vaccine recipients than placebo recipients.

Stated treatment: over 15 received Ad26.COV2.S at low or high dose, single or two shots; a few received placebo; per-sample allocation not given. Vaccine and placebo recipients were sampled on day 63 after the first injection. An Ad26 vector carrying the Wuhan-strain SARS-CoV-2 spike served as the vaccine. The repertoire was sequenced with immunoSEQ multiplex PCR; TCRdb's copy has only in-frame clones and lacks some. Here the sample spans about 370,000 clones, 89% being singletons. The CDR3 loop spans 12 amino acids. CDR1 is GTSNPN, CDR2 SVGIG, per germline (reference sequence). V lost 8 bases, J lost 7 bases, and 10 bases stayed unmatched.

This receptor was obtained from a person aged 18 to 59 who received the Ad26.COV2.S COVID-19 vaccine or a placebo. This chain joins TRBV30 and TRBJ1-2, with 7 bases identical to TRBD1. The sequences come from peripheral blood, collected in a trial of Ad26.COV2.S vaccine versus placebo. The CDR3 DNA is TGTGCCGGACACAGGGGCCCAAGTGGCTACACCTTC. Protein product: CAGHRGPSGYTF.